This T cell receptor beta chain was profiled in a study of cytotoxic CD8 clonotypes in ibrutinib-treated CLL. Study context: Among the samples, the mean was about 260,000 productive templates and tens of thousands of productive rearrangements.

There are 13 residues in the CDR3. Trimming took off 3 bases at V and 1 base at J, with 6 bases between the two ends. The germline V gene has CDR1 SGHVS and CDR2 FQNEAQ. This clone was detected a few times. What it binds is not known. Sequencing used immunoSEQ multiplex PCR; TCRdb keeps in-frame clones, though not all of them. The sample yields 120,000 to 150,000 clones, 77% seen once. Study-wide results and caveats: Elevated clonality accompanied ibrutinib response, with a return toward baseline values at progression.

PBMCs were cryopreserved, and roughly 1.9 micrograms of genomic DNA from them went into TCR beta libraries. The V gene is TRBV7-8, the J gene TRBJ1-1; tentative D call: TRBD1 (5 bases). The specimen was PBMCs, collected after 12 months of ibrutinib treatment. The TCR was taken from a human donor with chronic lymphocytic leukemia. The CDR3, as DNA: TGTGCCAGCAGCTTCGGGGGGAACACTGAAGCTTTCTTT. This gives the protein CASSFGGNTEAFF.